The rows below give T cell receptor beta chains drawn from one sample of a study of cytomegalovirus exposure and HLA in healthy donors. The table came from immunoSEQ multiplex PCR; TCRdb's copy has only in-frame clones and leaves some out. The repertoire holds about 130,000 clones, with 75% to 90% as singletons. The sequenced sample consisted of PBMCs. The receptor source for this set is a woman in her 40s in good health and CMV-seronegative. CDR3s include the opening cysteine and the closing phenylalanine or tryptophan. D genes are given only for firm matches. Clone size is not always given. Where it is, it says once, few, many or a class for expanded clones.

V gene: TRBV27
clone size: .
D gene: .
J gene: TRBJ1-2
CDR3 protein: CASRMDRDRSGYTF
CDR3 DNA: TGTGCCAGCAGGATGGACAGAGACAGGAGTGGCTACACCTTC

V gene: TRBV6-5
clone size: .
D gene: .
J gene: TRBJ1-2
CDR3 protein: CASSYGGSDGYTF
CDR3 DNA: TGTGCCAGCAGTTACGGGGGGTCGGATGGCTACACCTTC

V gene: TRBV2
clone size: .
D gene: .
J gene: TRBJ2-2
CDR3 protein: CASSVGPTFTGEPFF
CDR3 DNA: TGTGCCAGCAGTGTGGGCCCGACTTTCACCGGGGAGCCGTTTTTT

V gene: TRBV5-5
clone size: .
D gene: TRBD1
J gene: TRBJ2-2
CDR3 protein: CASSTPPGQGSTGELFF
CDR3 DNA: TGTGCCAGCAGCACTCCTCCTGGACAGGGGTCGACCGGGGAGCTGTTTTTT

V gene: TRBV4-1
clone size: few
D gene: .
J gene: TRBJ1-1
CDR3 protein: CASSQDRTVVWTEAFF
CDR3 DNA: TGCGCCAGCAGCCAAGATCGAACGGTAGTATGGACTGAAGCTTTCTTT

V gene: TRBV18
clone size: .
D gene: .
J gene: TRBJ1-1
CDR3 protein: CASSPPIVPRGNTEAFF
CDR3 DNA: TGTGCCAGCTCACCACCGATTGTGCCAAGGGGGAACACTGAAGCTTTCTTT

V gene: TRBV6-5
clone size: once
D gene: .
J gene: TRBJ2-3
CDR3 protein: CASSYSGAGWRDTQYF
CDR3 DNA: TGTGCCAGCAGTTACTCGGGGGCAGGATGGCGAGATACGCAGTATTTT

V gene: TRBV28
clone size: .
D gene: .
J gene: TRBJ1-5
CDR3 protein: CASNPRPPLGPQHF
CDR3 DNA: TGTGCCAGCAACCCTAGGCCACCCCTGGGGCCCCAGCATTTT

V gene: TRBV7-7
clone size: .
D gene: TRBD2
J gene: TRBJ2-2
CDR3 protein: CASSLVAGGTGELFF
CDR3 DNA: TGTGCTAGCAGCTTGGTAGCGGGGGGCACCGGGGAGCTGTTTTTT

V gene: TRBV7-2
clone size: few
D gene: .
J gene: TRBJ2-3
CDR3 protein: CASSPFSSTDTQYF
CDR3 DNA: TGTGCCAGCAGCCCGTTTTCCAGCACAGATACGCAGTATTTT

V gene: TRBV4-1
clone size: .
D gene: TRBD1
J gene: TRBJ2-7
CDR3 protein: CASSSDRAYEQYF
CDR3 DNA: TGCGCCAGCAGCTCGGACAGGGCTTACGAGCAGTACTTC

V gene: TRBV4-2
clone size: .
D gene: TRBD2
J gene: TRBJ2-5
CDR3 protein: CARSQDPSGGGETQYF
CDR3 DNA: TGTGCCCGCAGCCAAGATCCTAGCGGGGGGGGAGAGACCCAGTACTTC

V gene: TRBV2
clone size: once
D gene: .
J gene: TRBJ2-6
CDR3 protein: CASSLTAGFSGANVLTF
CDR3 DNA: TGTGCCAGCAGCCTCACGGCGGGGTTCTCTGGGGCCAACGTCCTGACTTTC

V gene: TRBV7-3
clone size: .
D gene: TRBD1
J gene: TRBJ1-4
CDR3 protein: CASSPTTGGKLFF
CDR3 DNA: TGTGCCAGCAGCCCGACGACAGGGGGAAAACTGTTTTTT

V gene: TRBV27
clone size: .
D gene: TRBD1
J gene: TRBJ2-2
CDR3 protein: CASRGTANTGELFF
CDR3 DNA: TGTGCCAGCAGAGGGACAGCGAACACCGGGGAGCTGTTTTTT

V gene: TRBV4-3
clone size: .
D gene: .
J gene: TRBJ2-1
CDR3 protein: CASSPLAASQEQFF
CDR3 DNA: TGCGCCAGCAGCCCGCTCGCGGCAAGTCAGGAGCAGTTCTTC

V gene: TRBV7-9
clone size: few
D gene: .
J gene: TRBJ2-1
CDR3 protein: CASSPQGYEQFF
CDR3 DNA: TGTGCCAGCAGCCCCCAGGGATATGAGCAGTTCTTC

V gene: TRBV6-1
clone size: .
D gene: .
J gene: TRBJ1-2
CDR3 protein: CASSVERQATFLF
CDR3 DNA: TGTGCCAGCAGTGTAGAAAGACAGGCCACATTTCTCTTC

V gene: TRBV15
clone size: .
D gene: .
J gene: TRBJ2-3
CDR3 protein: CATSKQRVFTDTQYF
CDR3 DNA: TGTGCCACCAGCAAGCAGAGGGTTTTCACAGATACGCAGTATTTT

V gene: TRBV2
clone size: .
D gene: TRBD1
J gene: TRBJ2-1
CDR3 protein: CASPGQGVYNEQFF
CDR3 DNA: TGTGCCAGCCCTGGACAGGGGGTATACAATGAGCAGTTCTTC

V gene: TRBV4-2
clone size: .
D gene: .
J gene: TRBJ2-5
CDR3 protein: CASSQDEGEGGGETQYF
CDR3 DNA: TGTGCCAGCAGCCAAGATGAGGGAGAGGGAGGAGGGGAGACCCAGTACTTC

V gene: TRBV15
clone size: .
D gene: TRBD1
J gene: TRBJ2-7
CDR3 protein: CATSSRDRGYEQYF
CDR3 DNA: TGTGCCACCAGCAGCCGGGACAGGGGGTATGAGCAGTACTTC

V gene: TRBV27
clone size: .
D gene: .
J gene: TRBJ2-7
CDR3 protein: CASTPTRGWYEQYF
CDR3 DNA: TGTGCCAGCACCCCAACACGGGGATGGTACGAGCAGTACTTC

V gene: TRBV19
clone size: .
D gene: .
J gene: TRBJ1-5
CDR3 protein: CASRTLMGPVNQPQHF
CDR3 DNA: TGTGCCAGTAGGACCCTTATGGGCCCAGTTAATCAGCCCCAGCATTTT